Reported below is one T cell receptor (beta chain). Its target is unknown. This record belongs to a study of cytomegalovirus exposure and HLA in healthy donors. Regarding the study as a whole: It was in a later analysis that TCR association rates were seen to vary by HLA locus, highest for DRB1 and lowest for HLA-C.

Germline V gives CDR1 LNHDA, CDR2 SQIVND (reference sequence). The CDR3 is 16 amino acids. Between the trimmed V and J ends, which lost 7 bases and 6 bases, there was a span of 23 bases. This PCR relied on a set of 60 Vbeta primers and 13 Jbeta primers. Some clones are missing from TCRdb's copy, which holds only in-frame ones; the method was immunoSEQ multiplex PCR. Among over 150,000 clones listed, approximately 80% were seen once. The chain uses TRBV19 and TRBJ2-3; the D gene is possibly TRBD2 (6 bases). The clonotype originates from a middle-aged man in good health and CMV-seropositive. The sequencing sample was made of PBMCs. CDR3: CASTQPRRGAGDTQYF. In DNA form, the CDR3 reads TGTGCCAGTACCCAACCCCGGCGGGGAGCAGGGGATACGCAGTATTTT.